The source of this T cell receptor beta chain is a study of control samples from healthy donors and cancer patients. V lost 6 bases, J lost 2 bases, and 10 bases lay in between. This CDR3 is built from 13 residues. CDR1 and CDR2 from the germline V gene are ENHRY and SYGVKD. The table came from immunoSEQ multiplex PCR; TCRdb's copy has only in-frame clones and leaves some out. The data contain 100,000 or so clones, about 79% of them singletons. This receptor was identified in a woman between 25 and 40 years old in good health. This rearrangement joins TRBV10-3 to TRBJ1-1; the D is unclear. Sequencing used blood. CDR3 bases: TGTGCCATCAGAGGAGATCCAAACACTGAAGCTTTCTTT. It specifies CAIRGDPNTEAFF.